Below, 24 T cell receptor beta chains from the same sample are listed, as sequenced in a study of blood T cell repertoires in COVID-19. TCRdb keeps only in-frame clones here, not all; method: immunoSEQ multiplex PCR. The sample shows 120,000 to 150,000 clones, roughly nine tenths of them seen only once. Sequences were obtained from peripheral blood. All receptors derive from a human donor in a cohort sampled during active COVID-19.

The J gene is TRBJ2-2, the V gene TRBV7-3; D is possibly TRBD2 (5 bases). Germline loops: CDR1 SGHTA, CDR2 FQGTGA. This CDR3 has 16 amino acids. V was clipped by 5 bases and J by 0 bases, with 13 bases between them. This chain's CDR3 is CASSTPSGANTGELFF. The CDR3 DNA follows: TGTGCCAGCAGCACCCCGAGCGGCGCGAACACCGGGGAGCTGTTTTTT.

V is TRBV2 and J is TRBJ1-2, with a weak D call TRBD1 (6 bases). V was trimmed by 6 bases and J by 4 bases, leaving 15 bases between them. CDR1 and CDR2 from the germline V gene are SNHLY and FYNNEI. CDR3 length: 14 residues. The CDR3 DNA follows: TGTGCCAGCAGAGCAAACAGGGTGCCCTATGGCTACACCTTC. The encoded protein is CASRANRVPYGYTF.

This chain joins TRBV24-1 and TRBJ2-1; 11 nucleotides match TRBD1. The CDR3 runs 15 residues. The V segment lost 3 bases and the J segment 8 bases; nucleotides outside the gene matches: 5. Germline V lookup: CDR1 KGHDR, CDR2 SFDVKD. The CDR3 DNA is TGTGCCACCAGTGATCCCGGGACAGGGGGGCATGAGCAGTTCTTC. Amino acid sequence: CATSDPGTGGHEQFF.

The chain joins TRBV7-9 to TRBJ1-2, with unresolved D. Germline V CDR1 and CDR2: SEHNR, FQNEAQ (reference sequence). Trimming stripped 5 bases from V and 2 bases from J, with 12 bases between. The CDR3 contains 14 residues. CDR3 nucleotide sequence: TGTGCCAGCAGCCGACTGGTTCGGAACTATGGCTACACCTTC. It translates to CASSRLVRNYGYTF.

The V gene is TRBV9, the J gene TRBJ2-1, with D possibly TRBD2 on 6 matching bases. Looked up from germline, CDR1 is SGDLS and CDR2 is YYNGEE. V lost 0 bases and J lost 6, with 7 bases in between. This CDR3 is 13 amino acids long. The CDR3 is CASSVAGGNEQFF. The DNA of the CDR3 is TGTGCCAGCAGCGTAGCCGGGGGCAATGAGCAGTTCTTC.

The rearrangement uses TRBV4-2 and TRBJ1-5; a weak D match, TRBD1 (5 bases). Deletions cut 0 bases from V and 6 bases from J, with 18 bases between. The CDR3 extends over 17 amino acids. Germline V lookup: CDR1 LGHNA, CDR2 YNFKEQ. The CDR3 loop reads CASSQDTQGRLGQPQHF. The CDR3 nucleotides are TGTGCCAGCAGCCAAGATACCCAGGGTAGGTTAGGTCAGCCCCAGCATTTT.

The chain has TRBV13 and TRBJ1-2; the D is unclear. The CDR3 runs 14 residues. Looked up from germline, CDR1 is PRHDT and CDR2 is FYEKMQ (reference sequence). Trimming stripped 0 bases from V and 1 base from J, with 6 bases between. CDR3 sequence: CASSLGRDNYGYTF. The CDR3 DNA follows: TGTGCCAGCAGCTTAGGCCGGGATAACTATGGCTACACCTTC. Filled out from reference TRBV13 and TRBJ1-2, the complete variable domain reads AAGVIQSPRHLIKEKRETATLKCYPIPRHDTVYWYQQGPGQDPQFLISFYEKMQSDKGSIPDRFSAQQFSDYHSELNMSSLELGDSALYFCASSLGRDNYGYTFGSGTRLTVV.

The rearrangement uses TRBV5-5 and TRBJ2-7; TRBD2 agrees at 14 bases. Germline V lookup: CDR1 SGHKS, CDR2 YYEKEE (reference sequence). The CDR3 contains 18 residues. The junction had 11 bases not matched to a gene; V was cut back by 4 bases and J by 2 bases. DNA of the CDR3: TGTGCCAGCAGCCAGGCTAGGACTAGCGGGGGGCCCGCCTACGAGCAGTACTTC. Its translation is CASSQARTSGGPAYEQYF.

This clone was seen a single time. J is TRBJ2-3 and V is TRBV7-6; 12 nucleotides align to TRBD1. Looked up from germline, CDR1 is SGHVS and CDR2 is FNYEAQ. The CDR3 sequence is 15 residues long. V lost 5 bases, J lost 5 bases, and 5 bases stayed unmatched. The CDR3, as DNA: TGTGCCAGCAGCATCCGGGACAGGGGGCTAGATACGCAGTATTTT. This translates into CASSIRDRGLDTQYF. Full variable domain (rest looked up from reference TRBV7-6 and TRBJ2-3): GAGVSQSPRYKVTKRGQDVALRCDPISGHVSLYWYRQALGQGPEFLTYFNYEAQQDKSGLPNDRFSAERPEGSISTLTIQRTEQRDSAMYRCASSIRDRGLDTQYFGPGTRLTVL.

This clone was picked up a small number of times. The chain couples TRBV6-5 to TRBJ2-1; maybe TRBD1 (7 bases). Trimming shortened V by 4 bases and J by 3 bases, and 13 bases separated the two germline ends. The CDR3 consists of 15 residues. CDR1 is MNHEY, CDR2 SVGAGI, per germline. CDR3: CASSFGRGVYNEQFF. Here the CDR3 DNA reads TGTGCCAGCAGTTTCGGCAGGGGGGTCTACAATGAGCAGTTCTTC.

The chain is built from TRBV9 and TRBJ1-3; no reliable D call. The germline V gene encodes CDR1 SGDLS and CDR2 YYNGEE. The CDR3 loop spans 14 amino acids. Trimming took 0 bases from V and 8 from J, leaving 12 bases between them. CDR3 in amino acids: CASSVASGLDTIYF. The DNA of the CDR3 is TGTGCCAGCAGCGTAGCAAGCGGGCTCGACACCATATATTTT.

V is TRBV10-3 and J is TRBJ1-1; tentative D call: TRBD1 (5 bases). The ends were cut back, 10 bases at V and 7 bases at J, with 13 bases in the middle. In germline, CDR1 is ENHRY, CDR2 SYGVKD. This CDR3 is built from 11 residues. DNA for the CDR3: TGTGCCACCTATCAGGGAGGTGAAGCTTTCTTT. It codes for CATYQGGEAFF.

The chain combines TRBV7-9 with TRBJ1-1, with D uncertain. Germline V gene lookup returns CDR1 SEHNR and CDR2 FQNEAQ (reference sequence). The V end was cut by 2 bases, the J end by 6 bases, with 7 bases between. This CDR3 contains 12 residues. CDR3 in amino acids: CASSLSSPEAFF. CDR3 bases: TGTGCCAGCAGCTTATCTTCTCCTGAAGCTTTCTTT.

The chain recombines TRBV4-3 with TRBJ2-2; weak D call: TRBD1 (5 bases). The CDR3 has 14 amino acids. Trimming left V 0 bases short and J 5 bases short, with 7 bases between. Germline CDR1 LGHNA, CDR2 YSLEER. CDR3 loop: CASSQDHRTGELFF. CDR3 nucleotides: TGCGCCAGCAGCCAAGACCACAGGACCGGGGAGCTGTTTTTT.

CDR3 coding DNA: TGTGCCACCAGCAGAGACAGGGCCAGGTCAGGGGGCCAGCCCCAGCATTTT. Its protein is CATSRDRARSGGQPQHF. The gene calls are TRBV15 and TRBJ1-5, with 8 positions matching TRBD1. This CDR3 spans 17 amino acids. V lost 0 bases and J lost 7; bases outside the gene matches: 11. Germline V gives CDR1 LNHNV, CDR2 YYDKDF (reference sequence).

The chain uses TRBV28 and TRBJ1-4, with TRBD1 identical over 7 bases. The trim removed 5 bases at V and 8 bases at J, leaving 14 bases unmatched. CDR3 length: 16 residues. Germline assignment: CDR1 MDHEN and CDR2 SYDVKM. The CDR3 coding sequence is TGTGCCAGCAGTCCTACCTTAGGGGGCATGAGGGAAAAACTGTTTTTT. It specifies CASSPTLGGMREKLFF.

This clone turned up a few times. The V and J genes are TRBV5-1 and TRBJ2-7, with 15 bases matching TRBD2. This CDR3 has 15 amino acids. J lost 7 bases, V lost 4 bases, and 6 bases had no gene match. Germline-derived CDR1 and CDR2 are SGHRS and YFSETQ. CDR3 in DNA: TGCGCCAGCAGCCGGACTAGCGGGGGGGCCTGGGAGCAGTACTTC. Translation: CASSRTSGGAWEQYF.

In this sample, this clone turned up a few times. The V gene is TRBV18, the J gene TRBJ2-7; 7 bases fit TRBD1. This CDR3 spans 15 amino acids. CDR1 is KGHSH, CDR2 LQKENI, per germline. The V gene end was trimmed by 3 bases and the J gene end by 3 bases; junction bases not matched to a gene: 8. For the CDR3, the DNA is TGTGCCAGCTCACCCACAGGGGTTCCGGTCTACGAGCAGTACTTC. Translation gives CASSPTGVPVYEQYF. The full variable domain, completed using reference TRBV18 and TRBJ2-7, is NAGVMQNPRHLVRRRGQEARLRCSPMKGHSHVYWYRQLPEEGLKFMVYLQKENIIDESGMPKERFSAEFPKEGPSILRIQQVVRGDSAAYFCASSPTGVPVYEQYFGPGTRLTVT.

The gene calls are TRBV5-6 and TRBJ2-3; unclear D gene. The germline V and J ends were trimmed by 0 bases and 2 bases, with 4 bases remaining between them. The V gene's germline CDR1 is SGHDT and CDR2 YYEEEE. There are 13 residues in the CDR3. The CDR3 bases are TGTGCCAGCAGCTTGGGTTACACAGATACGCAGTATTTT. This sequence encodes CASSLGYTDTQYF.

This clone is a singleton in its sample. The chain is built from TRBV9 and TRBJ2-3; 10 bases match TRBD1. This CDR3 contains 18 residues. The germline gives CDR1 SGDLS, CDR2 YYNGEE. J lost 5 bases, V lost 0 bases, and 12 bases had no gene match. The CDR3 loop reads CASSVAPLTGGFGDTQYF. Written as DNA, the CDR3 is TGTGCCAGCAGCGTAGCCCCCTTGACAGGGGGCTTCGGAGATACGCAGTATTTT.

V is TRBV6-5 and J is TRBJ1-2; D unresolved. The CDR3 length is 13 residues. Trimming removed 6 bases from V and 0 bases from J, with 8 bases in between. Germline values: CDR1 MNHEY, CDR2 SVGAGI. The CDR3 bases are TGTGCCAGCAGACGGAGGGCTAACTATGGCTACACCTTC. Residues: CASRRRANYGYTF.

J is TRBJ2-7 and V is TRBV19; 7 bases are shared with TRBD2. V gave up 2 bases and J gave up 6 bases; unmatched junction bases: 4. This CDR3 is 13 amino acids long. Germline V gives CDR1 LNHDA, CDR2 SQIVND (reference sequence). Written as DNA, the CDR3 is TGTGCCAGTAGTATACCCCGCGGGGGCGAGCAGTACTTC. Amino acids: CASSIPRGGEQYF.

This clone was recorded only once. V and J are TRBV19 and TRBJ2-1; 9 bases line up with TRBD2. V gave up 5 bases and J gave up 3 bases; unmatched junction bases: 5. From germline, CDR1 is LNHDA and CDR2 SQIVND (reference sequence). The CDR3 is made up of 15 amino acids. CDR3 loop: CASSLSGGLYNEQFF. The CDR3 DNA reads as TGTGCCAGTAGTCTTAGCGGGGGCCTCTACAATGAGCAGTTCTTC.

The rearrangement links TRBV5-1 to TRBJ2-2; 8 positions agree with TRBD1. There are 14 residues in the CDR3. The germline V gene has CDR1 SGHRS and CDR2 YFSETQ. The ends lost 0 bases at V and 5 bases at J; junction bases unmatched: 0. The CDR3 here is CASSLDRGTGELFF. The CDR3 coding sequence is TGCGCCAGCAGCTTGGACAGGGGGACCGGGGAGCTGTTTTTT.